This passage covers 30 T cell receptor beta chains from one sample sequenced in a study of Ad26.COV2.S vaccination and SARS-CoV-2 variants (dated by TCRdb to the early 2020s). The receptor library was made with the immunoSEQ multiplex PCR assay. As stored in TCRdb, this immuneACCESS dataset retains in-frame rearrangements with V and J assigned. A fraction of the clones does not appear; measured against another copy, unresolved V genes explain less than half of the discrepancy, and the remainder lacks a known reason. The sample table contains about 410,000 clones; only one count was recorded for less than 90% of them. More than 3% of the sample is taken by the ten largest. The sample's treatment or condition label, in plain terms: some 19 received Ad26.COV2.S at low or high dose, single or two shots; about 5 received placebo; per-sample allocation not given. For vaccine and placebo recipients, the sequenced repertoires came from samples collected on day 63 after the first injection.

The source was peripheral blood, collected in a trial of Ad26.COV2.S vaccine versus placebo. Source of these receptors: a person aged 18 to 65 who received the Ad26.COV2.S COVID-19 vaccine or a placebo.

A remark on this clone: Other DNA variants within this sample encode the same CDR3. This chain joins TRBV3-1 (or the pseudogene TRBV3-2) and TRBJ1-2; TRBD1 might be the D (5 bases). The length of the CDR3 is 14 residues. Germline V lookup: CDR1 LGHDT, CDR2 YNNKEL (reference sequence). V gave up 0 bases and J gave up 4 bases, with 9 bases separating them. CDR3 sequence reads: CASSQDTGGYGYTF. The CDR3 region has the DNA TGTGCCAGCAGCCAAGATACGGGGGGCTATGGCTACACCTTC.

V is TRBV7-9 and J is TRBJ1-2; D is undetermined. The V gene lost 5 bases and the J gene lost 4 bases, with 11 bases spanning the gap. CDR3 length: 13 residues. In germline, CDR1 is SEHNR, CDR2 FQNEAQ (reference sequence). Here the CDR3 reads CASSRSGIYGYTF. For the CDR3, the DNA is TGTGCCAGCAGCCGATCAGGCATCTATGGCTACACCTTC.

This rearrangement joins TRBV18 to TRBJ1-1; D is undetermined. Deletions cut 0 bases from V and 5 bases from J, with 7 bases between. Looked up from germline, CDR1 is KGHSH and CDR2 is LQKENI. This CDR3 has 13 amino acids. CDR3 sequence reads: CASSPPGPTEAFF. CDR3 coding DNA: TGTGCCAGCTCACCACCTGGACCGACTGAAGCTTTCTTT. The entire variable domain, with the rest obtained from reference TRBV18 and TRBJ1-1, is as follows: NAGVMQNPRHLVRRRGQEARLRCSPMKGHSHVYWYRQLPEEGLKFMVYLQKENIIDESGMPKERFSAEFPKEGPSILRIQQVVRGDSAAYFCASSPPGPTEAFFGQGTRLTVV.

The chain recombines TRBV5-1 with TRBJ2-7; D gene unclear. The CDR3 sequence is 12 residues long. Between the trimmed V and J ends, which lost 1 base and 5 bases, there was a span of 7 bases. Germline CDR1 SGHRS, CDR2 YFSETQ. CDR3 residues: CASSLQGNEQYF. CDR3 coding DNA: TGCGCCAGCAGCTTGCAAGGGAACGAGCAGTACTTC.

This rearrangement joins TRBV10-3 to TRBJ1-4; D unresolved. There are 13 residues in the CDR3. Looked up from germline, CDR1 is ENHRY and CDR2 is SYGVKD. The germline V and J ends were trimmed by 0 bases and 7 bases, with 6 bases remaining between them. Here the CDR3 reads CAISESVAEKLFF. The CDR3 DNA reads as TGTGCCATCAGTGAGTCTGTGGCTGAAAAACTGTTTTTT.

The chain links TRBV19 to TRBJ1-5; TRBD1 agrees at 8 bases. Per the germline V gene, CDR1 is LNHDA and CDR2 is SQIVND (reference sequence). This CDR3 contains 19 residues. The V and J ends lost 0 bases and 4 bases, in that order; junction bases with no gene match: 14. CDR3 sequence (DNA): TGTGCCAGTAGTATAGATCATTTTGAGACAGGGGTAGCTAATCAGCCCCAGCATTTT. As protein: CASSIDHFETGVANQPQHF.

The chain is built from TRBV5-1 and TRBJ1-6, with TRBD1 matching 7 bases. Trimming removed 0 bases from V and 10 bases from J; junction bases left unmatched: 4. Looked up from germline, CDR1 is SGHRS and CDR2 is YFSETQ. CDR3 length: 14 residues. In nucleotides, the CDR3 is TGCGCCAGCAGCTTGGAAGGGGGCGGGTCACCCCTCCACTTT. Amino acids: CASSLEGGGSPLHF.

In nucleotides, the CDR3 is TGCAGCGTGCGAAGCGGGGGGGTTGTCTCCGGGGAGCTGTTTTTT. Translation gives CSVRSGGVVSGELFF. The rearrangement joins TRBV29-1 to TRBJ2-2, with TRBD2 identical over 10 bases. This CDR3 has 15 residues. Per the germline V gene, CDR1 is SQVTM and CDR2 is ANQGSEA. V lost 6 bases and J lost 6; bases outside the gene matches: 10.

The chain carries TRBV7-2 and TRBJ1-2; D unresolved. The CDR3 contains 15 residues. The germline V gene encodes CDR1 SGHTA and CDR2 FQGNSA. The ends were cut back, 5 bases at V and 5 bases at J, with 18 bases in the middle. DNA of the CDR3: TGTGCCAGCAGCCCCCAGGCAGGCTCAAGATATGGCTACACCTTC. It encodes CASSPQAGSRYGYTF.

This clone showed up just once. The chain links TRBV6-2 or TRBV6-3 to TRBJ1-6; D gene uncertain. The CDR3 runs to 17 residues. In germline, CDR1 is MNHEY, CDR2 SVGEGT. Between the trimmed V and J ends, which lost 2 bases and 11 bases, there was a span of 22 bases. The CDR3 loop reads CASSYGRARLRFAPLHF. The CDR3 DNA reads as TGTGCCAGCAGTTACGGAAGGGCACGGCTTCGATTCGCACCCCTCCACTTT.

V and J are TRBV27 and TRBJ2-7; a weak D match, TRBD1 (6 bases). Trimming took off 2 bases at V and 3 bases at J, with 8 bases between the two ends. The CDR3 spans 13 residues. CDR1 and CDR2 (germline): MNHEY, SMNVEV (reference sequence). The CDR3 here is CASSLKGDYEQYF. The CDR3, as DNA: TGTGCCAGCAGTTTAAAGGGGGACTACGAGCAGTACTTC.

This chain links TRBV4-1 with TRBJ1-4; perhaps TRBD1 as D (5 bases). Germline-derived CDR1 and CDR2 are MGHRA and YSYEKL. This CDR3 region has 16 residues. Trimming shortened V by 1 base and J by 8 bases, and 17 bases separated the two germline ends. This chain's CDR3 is CASSQGSGLWGEKLFF. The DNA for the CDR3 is TGCGCCAGCAGCCAAGGAAGCGGGCTTTGGGGGGAAAAACTGTTTTTT.

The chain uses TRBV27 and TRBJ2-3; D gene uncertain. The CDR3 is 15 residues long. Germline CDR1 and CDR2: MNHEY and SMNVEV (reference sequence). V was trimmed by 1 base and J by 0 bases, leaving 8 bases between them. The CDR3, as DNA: TGTGCCAGCAGTTTATGGCAGACTAGCACAGATACGCAGTATTTT. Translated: CASSLWQTSTDTQYF.

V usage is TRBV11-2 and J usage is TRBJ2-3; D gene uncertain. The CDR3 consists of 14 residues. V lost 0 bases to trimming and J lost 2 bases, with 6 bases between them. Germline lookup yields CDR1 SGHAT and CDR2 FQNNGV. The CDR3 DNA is TGTGCCAGCAGCTTAGAAGGAATCACAGATACGCAGTATTTT. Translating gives CASSLEGITDTQYF.

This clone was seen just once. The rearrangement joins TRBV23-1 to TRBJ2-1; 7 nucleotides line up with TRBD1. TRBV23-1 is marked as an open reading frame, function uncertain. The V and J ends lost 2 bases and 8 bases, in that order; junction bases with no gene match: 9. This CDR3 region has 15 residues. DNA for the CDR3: TGCGCCAGCAGTCAAACCAGACAGGGTTCGCATGAGCAGTTCTTC. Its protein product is CASSQTRQGSHEQFF.

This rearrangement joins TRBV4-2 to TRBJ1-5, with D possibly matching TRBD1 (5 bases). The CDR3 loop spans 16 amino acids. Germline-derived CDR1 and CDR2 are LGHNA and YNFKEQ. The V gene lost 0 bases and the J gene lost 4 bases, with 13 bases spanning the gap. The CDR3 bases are TGTGCCAGCAGCCAAGAGTCGGGACCTCAGAATCAGCCCCAGCATTTT. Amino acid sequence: CASSQESGPQNQPQHF.

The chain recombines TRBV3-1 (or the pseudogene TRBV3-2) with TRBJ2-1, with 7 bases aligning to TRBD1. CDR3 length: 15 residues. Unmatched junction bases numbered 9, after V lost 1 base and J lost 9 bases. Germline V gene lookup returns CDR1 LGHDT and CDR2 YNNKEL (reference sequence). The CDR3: CASSQVGQAPLEQFF. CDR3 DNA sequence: TGTGCCAGCAGCCAAGTAGGACAGGCCCCACTTGAGCAGTTCTTC.

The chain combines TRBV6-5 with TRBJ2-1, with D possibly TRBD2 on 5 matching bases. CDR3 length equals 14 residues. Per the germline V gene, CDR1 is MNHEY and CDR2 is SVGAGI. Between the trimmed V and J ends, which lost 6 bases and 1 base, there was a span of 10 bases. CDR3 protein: CASRGGWSYNEQFF. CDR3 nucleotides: TGTGCCAGCAGGGGCGGGTGGTCCTACAATGAGCAGTTCTTC.

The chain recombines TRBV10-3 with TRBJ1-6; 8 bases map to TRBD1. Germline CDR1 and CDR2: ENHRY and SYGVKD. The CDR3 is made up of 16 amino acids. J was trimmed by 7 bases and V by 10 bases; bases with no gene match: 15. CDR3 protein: CATSQYRTGNNSPLHF. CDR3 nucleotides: TGTGCCACCTCACAATACCGGACAGGGAACAATTCACCCCTCCACTTT.

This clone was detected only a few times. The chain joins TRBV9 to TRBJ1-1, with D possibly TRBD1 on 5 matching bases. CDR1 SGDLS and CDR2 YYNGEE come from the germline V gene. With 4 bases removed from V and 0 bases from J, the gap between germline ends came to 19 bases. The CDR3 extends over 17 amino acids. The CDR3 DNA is TGTGCCAGCAGCCCCCCCCGGTGGAGGGGACTGAACACTGAAGCTTTCTTT. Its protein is CASSPPRWRGLNTEAFF.

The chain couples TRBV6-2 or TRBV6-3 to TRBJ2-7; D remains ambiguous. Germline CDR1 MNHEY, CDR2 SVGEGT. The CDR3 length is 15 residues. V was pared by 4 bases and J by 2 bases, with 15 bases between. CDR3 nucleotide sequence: TGTGCCAGCAGTTCTATTCGACCGCAAGCCTACGAGCAGTACTTC. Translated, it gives CASSSIRPQAYEQYF.

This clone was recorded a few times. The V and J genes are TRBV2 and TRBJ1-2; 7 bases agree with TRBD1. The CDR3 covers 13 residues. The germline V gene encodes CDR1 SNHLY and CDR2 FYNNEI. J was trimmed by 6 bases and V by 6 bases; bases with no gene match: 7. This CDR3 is CASRPDRVDGYTF. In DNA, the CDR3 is TGTGCCAGCAGACCCGACAGGGTCGATGGCTACACCTTC.

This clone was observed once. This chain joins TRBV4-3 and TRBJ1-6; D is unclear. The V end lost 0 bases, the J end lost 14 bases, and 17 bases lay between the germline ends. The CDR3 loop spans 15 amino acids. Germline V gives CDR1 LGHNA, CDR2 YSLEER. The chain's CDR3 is CASSQELWQLRTLHF. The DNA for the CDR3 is TGCGCCAGCAGCCAAGAGCTTTGGCAACTACGGACCCTCCACTTT.

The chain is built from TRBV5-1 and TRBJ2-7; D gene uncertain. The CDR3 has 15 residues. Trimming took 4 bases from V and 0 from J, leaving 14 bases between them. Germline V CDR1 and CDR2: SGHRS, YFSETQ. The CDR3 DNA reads TGCGCCAGCAGCCCGAGGACGGTTAGCTCCTACGAGCAGTACTTC. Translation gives CASSPRTVSSYEQYF.

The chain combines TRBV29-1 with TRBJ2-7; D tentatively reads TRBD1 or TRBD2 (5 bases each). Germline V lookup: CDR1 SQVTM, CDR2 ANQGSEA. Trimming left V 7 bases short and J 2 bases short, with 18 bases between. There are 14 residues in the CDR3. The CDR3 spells CSAAPSQGAYEQYF. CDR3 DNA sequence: TGCAGCGCCGCGCCAAGCCAGGGAGCCTACGAGCAGTACTTC.

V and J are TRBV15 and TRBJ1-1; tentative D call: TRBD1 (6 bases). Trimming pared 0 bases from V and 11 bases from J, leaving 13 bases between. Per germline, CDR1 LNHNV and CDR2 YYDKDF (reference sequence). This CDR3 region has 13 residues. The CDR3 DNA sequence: TGTGCCACCAGCAGAGATATAGGGGGGGATGCTTTCTTT. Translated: CATSRDIGGDAFF.

CDR3 nucleotides: TGCGCCAGCAGCTTGTTGGGTTTAGAAGAGACCCAGTACTTC. It specifies CASSLLGLEETQYF. The rearrangement links TRBV5-1 to TRBJ2-5; the D is unclear. Trimming cost V 1 base and J 3 bases, with 10 bases left between them. There are 14 residues in the CDR3. In germline, CDR1 is SGHRS, CDR2 YFSETQ.

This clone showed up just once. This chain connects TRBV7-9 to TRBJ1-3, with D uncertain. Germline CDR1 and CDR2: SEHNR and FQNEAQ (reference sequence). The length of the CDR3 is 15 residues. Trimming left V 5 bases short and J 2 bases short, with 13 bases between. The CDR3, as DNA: TGTGCCAGCAGCCTACAGCTTCCCCCTGGAAACACCATATATTTT. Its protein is CASSLQLPPGNTIYF.

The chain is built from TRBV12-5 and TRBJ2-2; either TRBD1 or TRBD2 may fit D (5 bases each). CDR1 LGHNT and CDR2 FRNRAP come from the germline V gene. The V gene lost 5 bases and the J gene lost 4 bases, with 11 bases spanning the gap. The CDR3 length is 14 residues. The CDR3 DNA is TGTGCTAGTGGTATGGGGGTTCCCACCGGGGAGCTGTTTTTT. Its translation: CASGMGVPTGELFF.

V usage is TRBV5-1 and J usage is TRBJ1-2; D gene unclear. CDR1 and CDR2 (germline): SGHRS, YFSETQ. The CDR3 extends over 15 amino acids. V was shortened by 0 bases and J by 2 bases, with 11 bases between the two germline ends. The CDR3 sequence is CASSLDAGRNYGYTF. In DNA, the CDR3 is TGCGCCAGCAGCTTGGATGCGGGGAGGAACTATGGCTACACCTTC.